These T cell receptor beta chains were read from a single sample in a study of blood T cell repertoires in COVID-19. Assay used: immunoSEQ multiplex PCR; TCRdb lists only in-frame clones, some missing. The data contain roughly 350,000 clones, over 75% of them singletons. The sample consisted of peripheral blood. These receptors were obtained from a woman in her twenties or thirties with COVID-19, enrolled during active disease. Each CDR3 is given without its conserved first and last residue. Each record gives: CDR3 protein, J gene, V gene.

ASSESGRSYT TRBJ1-2 TRBV2
ASSSIAGRDTQY TRBJ2-3 TRBV7-2
ASSFLTSGSEETQY TRBJ2-5 TRBV28
ASTRGTGYYEQY TRBJ2-7 TRBV6-5
ASSPVGRSDGYT TRBJ1-2 TRBV27
ASSRMSLAGESKTQY TRBJ2-5 TRBV9
ASSIQTVTHQPQH TRBJ1-5 TRBV19
ASSSRQGAYGYT TRBJ1-2 TRBV5-4
ASSLVSLAGDGYT TRBJ1-2 TRBV7-9
ASSPDRSSYEQY TRBJ2-7 TRBV18
ASSQETGGRSGTQY TRBJ2-5 TRBV3-1/TRBV3-2
SASRRGANQPQH TRBJ1-5 TRBV20-1
ASRRTSGPGSAKNIQY TRBJ2-4 TRBV28
ASSESLGVSGNTIY TRBJ1-3 TRBV10-2
AISPGPTYEQY TRBJ2-7 TRBV10-3
ASSQDWKGGKYEQY TRBJ2-7 TRBV4-3
ASSLFPTGRETQY TRBJ2-5 TRBV28
ASSLLAGASTDTQY TRBJ2-3 TRBV5-4
ASSGDRVRQY TRBJ2-7 TRBV12-3/TRBV12-4
SVEGQVNEQY TRBJ2-7 TRBV29-1
ATSEPRKRLQGSPEQY TRBJ2-7 TRBV24-1
ASSLTGVRQF TRBJ2-1 TRBV3-1/TRBV3-2
ASSSLAEDTGELF TRBJ2-2 TRBV28
ATSVRNEQF TRBJ2-1 TRBV24-1
ASSRTATEAF TRBJ1-1 TRBV6-5
ASSSGGSYGYT TRBJ1-2 TRBV27
ASSSRTGSDGEPQH TRBJ1-5 TRBV6-6
ASSLGGRGPQH TRBJ1-5 TRBV27
AISPGEGVGQPQH TRBJ1-5 TRBV10-3
ASSPGTAQETQY TRBJ2-5 TRBV7-3
ANTIIQGDSGNTIY TRBJ1-3 TRBV2
ARRGGRGYT TRBJ1-2 TRBV30
ASSQSIAGEQF TRBJ2-1 TRBV4-3
AISDLPGNTEAF TRBJ1-1 TRBV10-3
ASSPRRTGPPQETQY TRBJ2-5 TRBV11-2
ASAGNWNGELF TRBJ2-2 TRBV6-5
SASQAGSVQETQY TRBJ2-5 TRBV20-1
SVGTGRTYEQY TRBJ2-7 TRBV29-1
ASSQEGRGYNSPLH TRBJ1-6 TRBV4-1
ASSRTGNTGELF TRBJ2-2 TRBV28
ASSPDRGGSTPLH TRBJ1-6 TRBV28
ASSLGLVENTIY TRBJ1-3 TRBV5-1
AWSGWQGGYGYT TRBJ1-2 TRBV30
ASSLVRGSGPGELF TRBJ2-2 TRBV5-1
SVVGQGTGYT TRBJ1-2 TRBV29-1
ASSPLASEQY TRBJ2-7 TRBV11-2
ASGGGLTNEKLF TRBJ1-4 TRBV6-5
ASSIGTSGVGDTQY TRBJ2-3 TRBV9
ASSSTGQVEGNTIY TRBJ1-3 TRBV18